A single sample gave rise to the 22 T cell receptor beta chains below, sequenced in a study of shared clonotypes between healthy human individuals. The data were produced by immunoSEQ multiplex PCR, yet TCRdb's version contains in-frame clones alone and is incomplete. The sample shows some 1.1 million clones, 77% of them seen only once. Input material: memory CD4+ T cells from PBMCs. Subset in this sample: CD45RA-negative fraction. All receptors derive from a man between 18 and 29 years old in good health. Some clones in this sample may be carry-over from other donors' samples.

This sequence joins TRBV5-4 and TRBJ2-7; 11 nucleotides agree with TRBD2. Germline V gene sequence: CDR1 SGHNT, CDR2 YYREEE (reference sequence). The V segment lost 9 bases and the J segment 2 bases; nucleotides outside the gene matches: 7. The CDR3 contains 14 residues. CDR3 bases: TGTGCCACCAGAGGGACTAGCGGTCCCTACGAGCAGTACTTC. Amino acid sequence: CATRGTSGPYEQYF.

This clone was recorded once. The chain couples TRBV5-1 to TRBJ2-1; D ambiguous. The CDR3 is made up of 16 amino acids. The germline CDR1 and CDR2 sequences are SGHRS and YFSETQ. Trimming stripped 3 bases from V and 5 bases from J, with 18 bases between. CDR3 loop: CASSSTHGSFHNEQFF. CDR3 DNA sequence: TGCGCCAGCAGCTCGACACACGGCAGTTTCCACAATGAGCAGTTCTTC.

The V and J genes are TRBV5-1 and TRBJ2-3; tentatively, D is TRBD2 (5 bases). The germline V gene has CDR1 SGHRS and CDR2 YFSETQ. The V gene lost 2 bases and the J gene lost 5 bases, with 6 bases spanning the gap. This CDR3 is built from 12 residues. In DNA form, the CDR3 reads TGCGCCAGCAGCTTACGGGGAGATACGCAGTATTTT. Its protein product is CASSLRGDTQYF.

The chain combines TRBV5-1 with TRBJ2-1; D gene unclear. The CDR3 extends over 14 amino acids. CDR1 SGHRS and CDR2 YFSETQ come from the germline V gene. Trimming pared 0 bases from V and 5 bases from J, leaving 9 bases between. CDR3 sequence reads: CASSLAPSNNEQFF. CDR3 sequence (DNA): TGCGCCAGCAGCTTGGCCCCTAGTAACAATGAGCAGTTCTTC. Filled out from reference TRBV5-1 and TRBJ2-1, the complete variable domain reads KAGVTQTPRYLIKTRGQQVTLSCSPISGHRSVSWYQQTPGQGLQFLFEYFSETQRNKGNFPGRFSGRQFSNSRSEMNVSTLELGDSALYLCASSLAPSNNEQFFGPGTRLTVL.

This clone has a single count. This chain joins TRBV4-1 and TRBJ2-1; possibly TRBD1 for D (5 bases). Germline V lookup: CDR1 MGHRA, CDR2 YSYEKL. This CDR3 is built from 16 residues. Trimming removed 1 base at V and 9 bases at J, with 19 bases between. The CDR3 reads CASSQADLFLTGEQFF. The CDR3 bases are TGCGCCAGCAGCCAAGCCGACTTATTCCTTACAGGTGAGCAGTTCTTC.

V usage is TRBV25-1 and J usage is TRBJ2-3; D remains ambiguous. The ends were cut back, 3 bases at V and 8 bases at J, with 12 bases in the middle. The CDR3 is made up of 13 amino acids. Germline CDR1 is MGHDK and CDR2 is SYGVNS. The CDR3 coding sequence is TGTGCCAGCAGTGATCCCCCGCCTGGTACGCAGTATTTT. It translates to CASSDPPPGTQYF.

The chain is built from TRBV11-2 and TRBJ1-6; possibly TRBD1 for D (5 bases). Per the germline V gene, CDR1 is SGHAT and CDR2 is FQNNGV. The ends were cut back, 2 bases at V and 8 bases at J, with 13 bases in the middle. CDR3 length: 15 amino acids. The CDR3 protein is CASSLTWGMDSPLHF. The DNA of the CDR3 is TGTGCCAGCAGCTTAACGTGGGGCATGGATTCACCCCTCCACTTT.

The CDR3 loop reads CAISEHPGLAGPLGSTGELFF. The CDR3 nucleotides are TGTGCCATCAGTGAACATCCGGGACTAGCGGGTCCCCTAGGGAGCACCGGGGAGCTGTTTTTT. The chain couples TRBV10-3 to TRBJ2-2; 12 bases line up with TRBD2. Germline CDR1 is ENHRY and CDR2 is SYGVKD. V shed 3 bases, J shed 4 bases, and the junction held 18 bases outside the gene matches. This CDR3 region has 21 residues.

Details on this clone: Other nucleotide sequences from this sample produce the same CDR3. J is TRBJ1-1 and V is TRBV28; D remains unclear. From germline, CDR1 is MDHEN and CDR2 SYDVKM. The CDR3 has 11 amino acids. The ends were cut back, 4 bases at V and 6 bases at J, with 6 bases in the middle. CDR3 in DNA: TGTGCCAGCAGTTCCGCGGCTGAAGCTTTCTTT. Its protein is CASSSAAEAFF.

This clone occurred a few times. The chain has TRBV19 and TRBJ1-1; weak D call: TRBD1 (5 bases). The CDR3 sequence is 13 residues long. V was pared by 5 bases and J by 5 bases, with 12 bases between. The germline gives CDR1 LNHDA, CDR2 SQIVND (reference sequence). The CDR3: CASSSGRRTEAFF. The CDR3 DNA reads as TGTGCCAGTAGTTCGGGGCGACGTACTGAAGCTTTCTTT.

The chain combines TRBV11-3 with TRBJ2-1, with D perhaps TRBD1 or TRBD2 (6 bases each). Germline V gene data show CDR1 as SGHNT and CDR2 as YENEEA. V was shortened by 4 bases and J by 2 bases, with 15 bases between the two germline ends. The length of the CDR3 is 16 residues. The chain's CDR3 is CASSWGRGRTYNEQFF. The DNA of the CDR3 is TGTGCCAGCAGCTGGGGGCGGGGAAGGACCTACAATGAGCAGTTCTTC.

The V and J genes are TRBV2 and TRBJ1-1; D is possibly TRBD1 (5 bases). There are 13 residues in the CDR3. With 7 bases removed from V and 5 bases from J, the gap between germline ends came to 14 bases. Germline V gene sequence: CDR1 SNHLY, CDR2 FYNNEI. The CDR3 here is CASTLGGRTEAFF. The DNA for the CDR3 is TGTGCCAGCACCCTCGGGGGTAGGACTGAAGCTTTCTTT.

For this clone: The identical CDR3 is also encoded by other nucleotide sequences in the sample. This chain connects TRBV28 to TRBJ2-7; D tentatively fits TRBD1 or TRBD2 (5 bases each). Per the germline V gene, CDR1 is MDHEN and CDR2 is SYDVKM. This CDR3 region has 14 residues. With 1 base removed from V and 4 bases from J, the gap between germline ends came to 11 bases. CDR3 in DNA: TGTGCCAGCAGTTTATTTGGGGGATCTTACGAGCAGTACTTC. Its translation: CASSLFGGSYEQYF.

V usage is TRBV28 and J usage is TRBJ1-4, with TRBD1 identical over 8 bases. The CDR3 sequence is 14 residues long. Trimming took 6 bases from V and 7 from J; bases not matched to a gene: 7. Germline lookup yields CDR1 MDHEN and CDR2 SYDVKM. The CDR3 is CASSPGGNIEKLFF. In nucleotides, the CDR3 is TGTGCCAGCAGCCCAGGGGGCAACATTGAAAAACTGTTTTTT.

As regards this clone: A much more abundant neighbour one base away suggests this may be a read error. The chain couples TRBV2 to TRBJ2-7; D assignment may be TRBD1 or TRBD2 (5 bases each). The CDR3 covers 14 residues. CDR1 and CDR2 from the germline V gene are SNHLY and FYNNEI. This chain's CDR3 is CASKSRDASAEQHF. The DNA for the CDR3 is TGTGCCAGCAAGTCCCGGGACGCCTCGGCCGAGCAGCACTTC.

The V and J genes are TRBV7-3 and TRBJ2-7; D is possibly TRBD2 (6 bases). CDR1 and CDR2 from the germline V gene are SGHTA and FQGTGA. The CDR3 consists of 14 residues. The ends were cut back, 5 bases at V and 0 bases at J, with 11 bases in the middle. The CDR3 is CASSLSGNSYEQYF. The CDR3 nucleotides read TGTGCCAGCAGCCTTAGCGGCAACTCCTACGAGCAGTACTTC. Variable domain in full (rest from reference TRBV7-3 and TRBJ2-7): GAGVSQTPSNKVTEKGKYVELRCDPISGHTALYWYRQSLGQGPEFLIYFQGTGAADDSGLPNDRFFAVRPEGSVSTLKIQRTERGDSAVYLCASSLSGNSYEQYFGPGTRLTVT.

This sequence joins TRBV14 and TRBJ1-3; no firm D call. This CDR3 has 15 residues. Between the trimmed V and J ends, which lost 2 bases and 0 bases, there was a span of 8 bases. CDR1 is SGHDN and CDR2 is FVKESK in the germline V gene. The CDR3 sequence: CASSQRTVSGNTIYF. The CDR3 coding sequence is TGTGCCAGCAGCCAAAGGACCGTCTCTGGAAACACCATATATTTT.

In the case of this clone: This CDR3 is also generated by other DNA sequences in the sample. The chain carries TRBV7-2 and TRBJ1-5; 8 nucleotides agree with TRBD1. Germline-derived CDR1 and CDR2 are SGHTA and FQGNSA. J gave up 6 bases and V 5 bases, and 6 bases lay outside the gene matches. This CDR3 has 14 residues. The CDR3 region is CASSLNRGVQPQHF. The CDR3, as DNA: TGTGCCAGCAGCCTAAACAGGGGGGTTCAGCCCCAGCATTTT.

The rearrangement uses TRBV5-1 and TRBJ2-2; D is unresolved. V dropped 2 bases and J dropped 4 bases, with 6 bases sitting between them. CDR1 and CDR2 (germline): SGHRS, YFSETQ. This CDR3 comprises 13 residues. The CDR3 DNA reads as TGCGCCAGCAGCTTCCGGATCACCGGGGAGCTGTTTTTT. Translating gives CASSFRITGELFF.

A remark on this clone: Other DNA sequences within the sample encode an identical CDR3. The chain is built from TRBV28 and TRBJ1-5; possibly TRBD1 for D (6 bases). Between the trimmed V and J ends, which lost 2 bases and 1 base, there was a span of 9 bases. The CDR3 loop spans 15 amino acids. Germline V gives CDR1 MDHEN, CDR2 SYDVKM. In nucleotides, the CDR3 is TGTGCCAGCAGTTTAAGGGGGTCCAGCAATCAGCCCCAGCATTTT. Its protein is CASSLRGSSNQPQHF.

This clone was counted once. The chain links TRBV4-3 to TRBJ2-3; D remains unclear. CDR3 length equals 13 residues. Germline V gives CDR1 LGHNA, CDR2 YSLEER. Trimming pared 4 bases from V and 2 bases from J, leaving 7 bases between. Written as DNA, the CDR3 is TGCGCCAGCAGCCCCTCCCTCACAGATACGCAGTATTTT. Encoded protein: CASSPSLTDTQYF.

This clone appeared a few times. The V gene is TRBV11-3, the J gene TRBJ2-1; 7 bases line up with TRBD2. In germline, CDR1 is SGHNT, CDR2 YENEEA. This CDR3 has 13 amino acids. Trimming removed 5 bases from V and 9 bases from J; junction bases left unmatched: 7. CDR3 bases: TGTGCCAGCAGCCCTGGGACTATTAGTGAGCAGTTCTTC. It specifies CASSPGTISEQFF.